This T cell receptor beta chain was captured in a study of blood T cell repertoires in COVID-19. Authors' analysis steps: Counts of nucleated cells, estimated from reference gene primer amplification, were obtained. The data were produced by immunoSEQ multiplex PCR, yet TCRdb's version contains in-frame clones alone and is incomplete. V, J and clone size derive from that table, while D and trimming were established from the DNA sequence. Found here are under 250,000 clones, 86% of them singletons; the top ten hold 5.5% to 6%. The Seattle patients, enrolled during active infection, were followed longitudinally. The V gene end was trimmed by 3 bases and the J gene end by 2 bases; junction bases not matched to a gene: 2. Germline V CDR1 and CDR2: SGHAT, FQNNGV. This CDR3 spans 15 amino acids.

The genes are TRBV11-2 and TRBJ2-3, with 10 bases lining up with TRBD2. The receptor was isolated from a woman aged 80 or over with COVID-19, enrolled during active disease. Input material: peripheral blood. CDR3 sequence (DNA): TGTGCCAGCAGCTTTCTAGCGGGGGTCACAGATACGCAGTATTTT. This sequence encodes CASSFLAGVTDTQYF.